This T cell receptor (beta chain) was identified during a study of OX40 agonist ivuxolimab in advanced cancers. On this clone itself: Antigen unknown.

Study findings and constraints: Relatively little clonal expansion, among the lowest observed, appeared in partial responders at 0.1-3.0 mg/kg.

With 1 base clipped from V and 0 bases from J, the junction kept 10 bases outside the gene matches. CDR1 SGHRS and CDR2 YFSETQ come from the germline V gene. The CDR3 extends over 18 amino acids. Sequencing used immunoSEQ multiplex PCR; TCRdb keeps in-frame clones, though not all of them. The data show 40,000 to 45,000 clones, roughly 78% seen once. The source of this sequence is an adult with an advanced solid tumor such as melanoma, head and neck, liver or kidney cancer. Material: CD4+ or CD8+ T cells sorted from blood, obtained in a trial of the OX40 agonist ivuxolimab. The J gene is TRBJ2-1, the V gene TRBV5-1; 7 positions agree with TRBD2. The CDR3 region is CASSLSGNRWSSYNEQFF. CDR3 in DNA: TGCGCCAGCAGCTTGAGCGGGAACAGGTGGAGCTCCTACAATGAGCAGTTCTTC.